Listed below are T cell receptor beta chains from one sample, sequenced in a study of T cells in narcolepsy. Generated by immunoSEQ multiplex PCR, the TCRdb table keeps only in-frame clones and is missing some. The sample lists about 40,000 clones; about 91% were seen once. Sequencing was done on a sample of CD45RA- memory CD4+ T cells from PBMCs. The source of these receptors is a human donor with narcolepsy. Each CDR3 is given with its conserved first and last residue. The order of the fields is D gene, clone size, J gene, V gene, CDR3 DNA, CDR3 protein. The D gene is left open where the match is weak. Only part of the rows carry a size: once, few, many, or a class if the clone is expanded.

>TRBD2|-|TRBJ2-7|TRBV5-1
TGCGCCAGCAGCTGGACTAGCGCGAATCGCTACGAGCAGTACTTC
CASSWTSANRYEQYF
>-|-|TRBJ2-2|TRBV5-5
TGTGCCAGCAGGGGCGGAAGGGCGGGTACCGGGGAGCTGTTTTTT
CASRGGRAGTGELFF
>TRBD1|few|TRBJ2-5|TRBV2
TGTGCCAGCAATAGGGACAGGGAGGGGGAGACCCAGTACTTC
CASNRDREGETQYF
>-|-|TRBJ2-1|TRBV29-1
TGCAGCGTTGGAATAAGCAATGAGCAGTTCTTC
CSVGISNEQFF
>-|-|TRBJ1-3|TRBV7-9
TGTGCCAGCAGCTTAGGTGCGGTCTGGAACACCATATATTTT
CASSLGAVWNTIYF
>TRBD2|-|TRBJ2-7|TRBV11-3
TGTGCCAGCAGCTGGGGGACTAGCGGGAACCCCTACGAGCAGTACTTC
CASSWGTSGNPYEQYF
>-|-|TRBJ1-3|TRBV6-5
TGTGCCAGCAGTTACTCCCTCTTCTCTGGAAACACCATATATTTT
CASSYSLFSGNTIYF
>-|-|TRBJ1-2|TRBV30
TGTGCCTGGAGGGGATCCGGGGTCGGCTACACCTTC
CAWRGSGVGYTF
>-|-|TRBJ1-2|TRBV30
TGTGCCTGGAGTGTACCCGGGGCCGGCTACACCTTC
CAWSVPGAGYTF
>TRBD2|-|TRBJ2-5|TRBV11-2
TGTGCCAGCAGCTCAAACCCGGGACTAGCGTCGAAGGAGACCCAGTACTTC
CASSSNPGLASKETQYF
>-|-|TRBJ1-4|TRBV7-2
TGTGCCAGCAGCTTAGCAGTCACTAATGAAAAACTGTTTTTT
CASSLAVTNEKLFF
>-|once|TRBJ1-5|TRBV6-5
TGTGCCAGCAGCCGTGACACAAATCAGCCCCAGCATTTT
CASSRDTNQPQHF
>-|-|TRBJ2-7|TRBV28
TGTGCCAGCAGTTTTTCCACCGCCTACGAGCAGTACTTC
CASSFSTAYEQYF
>-|-|TRBJ1-5|TRBV7-2
TGTGCCAGCAGTACAGCAGAGGATCAGCCCCAGCATTTT
CASSTAEDQPQHF
>-|once|TRBJ2-7|TRBV15
TGTGCCACCTCTCGACCGTCAGAGCGGGCCCGGCAGTACTTC
CATSRPSERARQYF
>TRBD2|-|TRBJ2-1|TRBV27
TGTGCCAGCAGTAAAGGGACTAGCGGGGGGCTTGAGCAGTTCTTC
CASSKGTSGGLEQFF
>-|-|TRBJ1-3|TRBV7-9
TGTGCCAGCAGCTCGGGACGGCCCAACTCTGGAAACACCATATATTTT
CASSSGRPNSGNTIYF
>-|-|TRBJ1-3|TRBV27
TGTGCCAGCAGTTTATTAGTCAGGGGCGGAAACACCATATATTTT
CASSLLVRGGNTIYF
>-|few|TRBJ1-2|TRBV19
TGTGCCAGTAGTATAGGCCAGGGGAACTATGGCTACACCTTC
CASSIGQGNYGYTF
>-|-|TRBJ1-2|TRBV5-4
TGTGCCAGCAGCTCCGGGACGGCTAACTATGGCTACACCTTC
CASSSGTANYGYTF
>TRBD2|-|TRBJ2-7|TRBV5-4
TGTGCCAGCAGCTTGGCGGGGGGGCTCGACGAGCAGTACTTC
CASSLAGGLDEQYF
>-|once|TRBJ2-5|TRBV18
TGTGCCAGCTCATCATCTAGCAGACCCCAAGAGACCCAGTACTTC
CASSSSSRPQETQYF
>TRBD1|-|TRBJ1-1|TRBV19
TGTGCCACCACGGACAGGCCCGTTATGAACACTGAAGCTTTCTTT
CATTDRPVMNTEAFF
>TRBD2|-|TRBJ2-5|TRBV7-9
TGTGCCAGCAGCTCCCCGAGCGGGGGGGGCCAAGAGACCCAGTACTTC
CASSSPSGGGQETQYF
>TRBD2|-|TRBJ2-2|TRBV9
TGTGCCAGCAGCGAGACCGGGGGGGTTAGCGGGGAGCTGTTTTTT
CASSETGGVSGELFF
>-|-|TRBJ2-1|TRBV12-5
TGTGCTAGTGGTTTGCAGGGTTCCTACAATGAGCAGTTCTTC
CASGLQGSYNEQFF
>-|-|TRBJ2-3|TRBV11-3
TGTGCCAGCAGCTTAGGGGCGACTACAGATACGCAGTATTTT
CASSLGATTDTQYF
>-|-|TRBJ2-5|TRBV15
TGTGCCACCAGCAGAGACAGGGGCCAAGAGACCCAGTACTTC
CATSRDRGQETQYF
>-|-|TRBJ2-3|TRBV11-1
TGTGCCAGCAGCTTAAGGTCGGATACGCAGTATTTT
CASSLRSDTQYF
>-|-|TRBJ1-2|TRBV6-1
TGTGCCAGCAGTACAGGGTCGAGTGGCTACACCTTC
CASSTGSSGYTF
>-|-|TRBJ2-7|TRBV2
TGTGCCGGGGCCAAAGAGTACGAGCAGTACTTC
CAGAKEYEQYF